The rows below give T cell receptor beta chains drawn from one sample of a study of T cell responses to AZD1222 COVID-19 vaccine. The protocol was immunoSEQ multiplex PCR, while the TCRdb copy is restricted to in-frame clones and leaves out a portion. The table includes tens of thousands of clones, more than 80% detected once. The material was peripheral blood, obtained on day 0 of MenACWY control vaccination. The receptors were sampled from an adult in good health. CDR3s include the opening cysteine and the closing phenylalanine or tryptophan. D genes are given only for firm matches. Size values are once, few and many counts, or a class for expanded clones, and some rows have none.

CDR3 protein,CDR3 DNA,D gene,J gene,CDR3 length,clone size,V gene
CASSQAGTGYTF,TGTGCCAGCAGCCAAGCAGGAACCGGCTACACCTTC,NA,TRBJ1-2,12,NA,TRBV3-1/TRBV3-2
CAIRDQGFDYGYTF,TGTGCCATAAGAGATCAAGGATTTGACTATGGCTACACCTTC,NA,TRBJ1-2,14,NA,TRBV28
CATSRDHSGANVLTF,TGTGCCACCAGCAGAGATCACTCTGGGGCCAACGTCCTGACTTTC,NA,TRBJ2-6,15,NA,TRBV15
CASSLAYGGWSNQPQHF,TGTGCCAGCAGCTTAGCGTATGGAGGGTGGTCCAATCAGCCCCAGCATTTT,NA,TRBJ1-5,17,NA,TRBV7-9
CASSFAQDTSSYNSPLHF,TGTGCCAGCAGTTTTGCCCAGGACACCAGCTCCTATAATTCACCCCTCCACTTT,NA,TRBJ1-6,18,few,TRBV27
CASWFRGQSGNTIYF,TGTGCCAGCTGGTTCAGGGGGCAATCTGGAAACACCATATATTTT,TRBD1,TRBJ1-3,15,NA,TRBV5-8
CASSNRQGNSPLHF,TGTGCCAGCAGTAACCGACAGGGCAATTCACCCCTCCACTTT,TRBD1,TRBJ1-6,14,NA,TRBV6-5
CASSTGGPLEQYF,TGTGCCAGCAGTACAGGGGGACCCCTCGAGCAGTACTTC,TRBD1,TRBJ2-7,13,NA,TRBV28
CASSHSGPLDEQYF,TGTGCCAGCAGCCACTCGGGACCACTGGACGAGCAGTACTTC,NA,TRBJ2-7,14,NA,TRBV4-2
CASSLVRDTEAFF,TGTGCCAGCAGCTTAGTTCGGGACACTGAAGCTTTCTTT,NA,TRBJ1-1,13,NA,TRBV7-9
CASSQDPGGGANEQFF,TGCGCCAGCAGCCAAGATCCTGGGGGAGGAGCCAATGAGCAGTTCTTC,NA,TRBJ2-1,16,NA,TRBV4-1
CASSYSATGYQPQHF,TGTGCCAGCAGTTACTCCGCGACAGGGTATCAGCCCCAGCATTTT,TRBD1,TRBJ1-5,15,NA,TRBV6-2/TRBV6-3